Below are 23 T cell receptor beta chains sequenced from a single sample in a study of shared clonotypes between healthy human individuals. This table comes from immunoSEQ multiplex PCR, and its TCRdb copy is limited to in-frame clones, with some not included. The repertoire consists of a few million clones, with about 92% occurring once and the leading ten covering over 0.12%. Sequenced sample: naive CD4+ T cells sorted from blood. The subset was: CD45RA+ positively selected. Source of these receptors: a man between 18 and 29 years old in good health.

The rearrangement links TRBV10-3 to TRBJ1-1; unclear D gene. Trimming cost V 6 bases and J 4 bases, with 12 bases left between them. This CDR3 spans 13 amino acids. Germline-derived CDR1 and CDR2 are ENHRY and SYGVKD. CDR3 in DNA: TGTGCCATCAGCCCGGGGAGGACCACTGAAGCTTTCTTT. Translated: CAISPGRTTEAFF.

The chain has TRBV19 and TRBJ2-2; D gene unclear. The CDR3 length is 14 residues. The V and J ends lost 10 bases and 3 bases respectively, with 15 bases between them. The germline CDR1 and CDR2 sequences are LNHDA and SQIVND (reference sequence). The DNA for the CDR3 is TGTGCCACCCGAAAGGGATTGGACACCGGGGAGCTGTTTTTT. Translating gives CATRKGLDTGELFF.

This clone was observed once. The chain uses TRBV6-5 and TRBJ2-7; no definite D call. V dropped 0 bases and J dropped 1 base, with 10 bases sitting between them. The CDR3 has 15 residues. Germline V gene sequence: CDR1 MNHEY, CDR2 SVGAGI. For the CDR3, the DNA is TGTGCCAGCAGTTACTCGTCCCAAAGATCCTACGAGCAGTACTTC. It codes for CASSYSSQRSYEQYF.

The chain recombines TRBV5-4 with TRBJ2-5; D remains ambiguous. The germline V gene encodes CDR1 SGHNT and CDR2 YYREEE (reference sequence). V was pared by 3 bases and J by 2 bases, with 11 bases between. The CDR3 spans 14 residues. The CDR3 DNA reads TGTGCCAGCAGCTCCCCCGCCCGACAAGAGACCCAGTACTTC. The encoded protein is CASSSPARQETQYF.

This chain uses TRBV11-2 with TRBJ2-1; 10 bases are shared with TRBD1. This CDR3 has 15 amino acids. Losses at the gene ends were 5 bases for V and 6 bases for J; bases not matched to a gene: 7. Looked up from germline, CDR1 is SGHAT and CDR2 is FQNNGV. Here the CDR3 DNA reads TGTGCCAGCAGCCCCCAGACAGGGGGCTTCAATGAGCAGTTCTTC. It yields the protein CASSPQTGGFNEQFF.

The chain links TRBV19 to TRBJ2-6; D not resolved. This CDR3 has 16 amino acids. The germline V gene has CDR1 LNHDA and CDR2 SQIVND (reference sequence). The V end was cut by 5 bases, the J end by 0 bases, with 11 bases between. CDR3 nucleotide sequence: TGTGCCAGTAGTCCCCTGTGGGTCTCTGGGGCCAACGTCCTGACTTTC. Translated, it gives CASSPLWVSGANVLTF.

This chain joins TRBV28 and TRBJ2-7, with 7 bases fitting TRBD1. This CDR3 spans 14 amino acids. Germline V gene data show CDR1 as MDHEN and CDR2 as SYDVKM. The ends lost 5 bases at V and 3 bases at J; junction bases unmatched: 7. In DNA, the CDR3 is TGTGCCAGCAGTCAAACGACAGGGCTCTACGAGCAGTACTTC. Translated: CASSQTTGLYEQYF.

This chain links TRBV15 with TRBJ2-2, with D uncertain. The CDR3 length is 15 residues. Germline assignment: CDR1 LNHNV and CDR2 YYDKDF (reference sequence). V was pared by 3 bases and J by 3 bases, with 11 bases between. The CDR3 reads CATSRLDRDTGELFF. The CDR3 region has the DNA TGTGCCACCAGCAGGCTCGACCGGGACACCGGGGAGCTGTTTTTT.

This chain joins TRBV29-1 and TRBJ2-7, with D possibly being TRBD1 (5 bases). Germline CDR1 SQVTM, CDR2 ANQGSEA. V was pared by 6 bases and J by 2 bases, with 23 bases between. The CDR3 is made up of 16 amino acids. For the CDR3, the DNA is TGCAGCGTCACACTGATAGCTTCGCCAGGGCCCTACGAGCAGTACTTC. Its protein is CSVTLIASPGPYEQYF.

The chain employs TRBV5-6 and TRBJ1-2, with 8 bases lining up with TRBD1. CDR3 length: 15 residues. Trimming at V came to 1 base and at J to 0 bases, leaving 2 bases not matched to a gene. Germline loops: CDR1 SGHDT, CDR2 YYEEEE. The CDR3 sequence: CASSLTGGANYGYTF. DNA for the CDR3: TGTGCCAGCAGCTTGACAGGGGGAGCTAACTATGGCTACACCTTC.

The V and J genes are TRBV7-2 and TRBJ2-5, with 8 positions matching TRBD1. The CDR3 contains 14 residues. Per germline, CDR1 SGHTA and CDR2 FQGNSA. V lost 5 bases and J lost 0; bases outside the gene matches: 2. The CDR3, as DNA: TGTGCCAGCAGCCGGACAGGGAACCAAGAGACCCAGTACTTC. This encodes CASSRTGNQETQYF.

Details on this clone: In the same sample, other DNA sequences code for this CDR3. The chain joins TRBV19 to TRBJ2-2; D tentatively fits TRBD1 or TRBD2 (7 bases each). Germline V gene lookup returns CDR1 LNHDA and CDR2 SQIVND (reference sequence). Trimming cost V 6 bases and J 4 bases, with 12 bases left between them. CDR3 length: 14 residues. The DNA of the CDR3 is TGTGCCAGTAGGCCAGGGGGGGGCACCGGGGAGCTGTTTTTT. This gives the protein CASRPGGGTGELFF.

The gene calls are TRBV5-4 and TRBJ2-5, with 10 nucleotides matching TRBD1. Per germline, CDR1 SGHNT and CDR2 YYREEE (reference sequence). The CDR3 runs to 15 residues. V was pared by 4 bases and J by 0 bases, with 3 bases of the junction left unmatched. The CDR3 bases are TGTGCCAGCAGCCCGGGACAGGGGAACCAAGAGACCCAGTACTTC. Translated, it gives CASSPGQGNQETQYF. The full variable domain, in which reference TRBV5-4 and TRBJ2-5 provide the parts outside the CDR3, is ETGVTQSPTHLIKTRGQQVTLRCSSQSGHNTVSWYQQALGQGPQFIFQYYREEENGRGNFPPRFSGLQFPNYSSELNVNALELDDSALYLCASSPGQGNQETQYFGPGTRLLVL.

The chain links TRBV13 to TRBJ2-5, with D uncertain. Germline CDR1 and CDR2: PRHDT and FYEKMQ (reference sequence). The CDR3 extends over 13 amino acids. V was trimmed by 1 base and J by 5 bases, leaving 8 bases between them. The CDR3 DNA sequence: TGTGCCAGCAGCTTAGTGGCGACGGAGACCCAGTACTTC. Translating gives CASSLVATETQYF.

The J gene is TRBJ1-2, the V gene TRBV28; D is possibly TRBD1 (6 bases). Trimming took off 8 bases at V and 7 bases at J, with 26 bases between the two ends. CDR1 and CDR2 (germline): MDHEN, SYDVKM. This CDR3 has 16 amino acids. In DNA, the CDR3 is TGTGCCAGCGTTTCATTAGGGGGTTTTTATGTTGGTGGCTACACCTTC. Translating it yields CASVSLGGFYVGGYTF.

This rearrangement joins TRBV10-2 to TRBJ2-1, with TRBD1 identical over 9 bases. Per germline, CDR1 WSHSY and CDR2 SAAADI. CDR3 size: 15 residues. After removal of 3 bases from V and 6 bases from J, the junction contained 6 bases not matched to a gene. The CDR3 reads CASSDLGTGPNEQFF. The CDR3 DNA is TGCGCCAGCAGTGATCTAGGGACAGGGCCCAATGAGCAGTTCTTC.

The rearrangement joins TRBV7-2 to TRBJ1-6; weak D call: TRBD1 (5 bases). Trimming stripped 5 bases from V and 5 bases from J, with 16 bases between. The CDR3 loop spans 16 amino acids. Germline CDR1 and CDR2: SGHTA and FQGNSA. The CDR3 nucleotides read TGTGCCAGCAGCCCGCGGCGCTCAGGGAATAATTCACCCCTCCACTTT. Translating gives CASSPRRSGNNSPLHF.

The chain couples TRBV7-2 to TRBJ2-1; D possibly corresponds to TRBD1 (6 bases). V was clipped by 5 bases and J by 2 bases, with 13 bases between them. CDR1 and CDR2 (germline): SGHTA, FQGNSA. The CDR3 is 15 amino acids. The chain's CDR3 is CASSKQGLAYNEQFF. CDR3 DNA: TGTGCCAGCAGCAAACAGGGTTTGGCCTACAATGAGCAGTTCTTC.

This chain joins TRBV6-1 and TRBJ1-5, with 10 positions matching TRBD1. The germline V gene has CDR1 MNHNS and CDR2 SASEGT. V was clipped by 5 bases and J by 1 base; unmatched bases: 2. This CDR3 has 15 residues. The CDR3 reads CASSLGQGSNQPQHF. In DNA, the CDR3 is TGTGCCAGCAGTCTGGGACAGGGGAGCAATCAGCCCCAGCATTTT.

Points on this clone: Other DNA sequences in the same sample also yield this CDR3. The V gene is TRBV12-5, the J gene TRBJ2-1; unclear D gene. Trimming removed 3 bases from V and 6 bases from J, with 3 bases in between. This CDR3 has 11 amino acids. In germline, CDR1 is LGHNT, CDR2 FRNRAP. CDR3 sequence: CASGFGNEQFF. Written as DNA, the CDR3 is TGTGCTAGTGGTTTCGGCAATGAGCAGTTCTTC. Full variable domain (missing parts from reference TRBV12-5 and TRBJ2-1): DARVTQTPRHKVTEMGQEVTMRCQPILGHNTVFWYRQTMMQGLELLAYFRNRAPLDDSGMPKDRFSAEMPDATLATLKIQPSEPRDSAVYFCASGFGNEQFFGPGTRLTVL.

V gene TRBV11-2 combines with J gene TRBJ2-3, with TRBD2 identical over 9 bases. V dropped 1 base and J dropped 3; count of bases not matched to a gene: 11. Germline CDR1 and CDR2: SGHAT and FQNNGV. The CDR3 length is 18 residues. CDR3 bases: TGTGCCAGCAGCTTAGGGAAACCGCGGGGGGGGTGGACAGATACGCAGTATTTT. Translated: CASSLGKPRGGWTDTQYF.

The V gene is TRBV6-1, the J gene TRBJ1-2; possible D gene TRBD1, 6 bases. The CDR3 covers 15 residues. Trimming removed 2 bases from V and 4 bases from J, with 14 bases in between. CDR1 and CDR2 (germline): MNHNS, SASEGT. CDR3 amino acids: CASSERGSAGYGYTF. DNA for the CDR3: TGTGCCAGCAGTGAAAGGGGGTCGGCGGGCTATGGCTACACCTTC.

V and J are TRBV29-1 and TRBJ2-1; 8 bases match TRBD2. Germline V gene data show CDR1 as SQVTM and CDR2 as ANQGSEA. The ends lost 4 bases at V and 7 bases at J; junction bases unmatched: 6. There are 13 residues in the CDR3. DNA for the CDR3: TGCAGCGTTGTTCGGGGGGGCCGTAATGAGCAGTTCTTC. It is translated as CSVVRGGRNEQFF.